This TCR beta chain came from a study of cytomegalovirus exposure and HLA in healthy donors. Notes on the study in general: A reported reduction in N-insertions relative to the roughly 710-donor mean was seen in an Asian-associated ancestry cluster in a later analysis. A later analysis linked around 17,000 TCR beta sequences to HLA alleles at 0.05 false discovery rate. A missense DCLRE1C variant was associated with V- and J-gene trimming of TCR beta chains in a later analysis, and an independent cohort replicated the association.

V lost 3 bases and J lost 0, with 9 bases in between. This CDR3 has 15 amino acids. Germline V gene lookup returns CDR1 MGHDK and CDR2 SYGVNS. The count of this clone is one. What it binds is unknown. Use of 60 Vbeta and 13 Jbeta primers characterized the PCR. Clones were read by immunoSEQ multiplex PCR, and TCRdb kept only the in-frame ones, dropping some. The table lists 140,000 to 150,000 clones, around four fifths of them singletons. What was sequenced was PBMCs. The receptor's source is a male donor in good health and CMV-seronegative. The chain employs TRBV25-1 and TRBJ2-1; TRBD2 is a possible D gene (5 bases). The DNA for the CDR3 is TGTGCCAGCAGTGAGCGGGCGAGCTCCTACAATGAGCAGTTCTTC. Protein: CASSERASSYNEQFF.